This record looks at one T cell receptor beta chain sequence and its context. Its specificity is unknown. The sample comes from a study of blood T cells in healthy people across ages. The authors ran a second PCR of 7 to 11 cycles using a sample-barcoded 5' primer and a J-beta primer mix. MiXCR was run by TCRdb on the 5' RACE reads, yielding one entry per CDR3 protein. The sample consists of 2 million or so distinct CDR3 sequences, 40% to 55% of them appearing once. The CDR3 contains 13 residues. Deletions cut 3 bases from V and 4 bases from J, with 9 bases between. Study results and caveats: Age brought a roughly linear fall in TCR beta diversity measured per million T cells. Fewer expanded clones and more diversity marked long-lived versus aged donors.

The TCR comes from a woman aged 40 to 50 in good health. The rearrangement joins TRBV12-3 or TRBV12-4 to TRBJ2-5; no reliable D call. Sequencing input: blood. The CDR3 sequence: CASSFGQLETQYF. CDR3 sequence (DNA): TGTGCCAGCAGTTTCGGTCAGTTAGAGACCCAGTACTTC.